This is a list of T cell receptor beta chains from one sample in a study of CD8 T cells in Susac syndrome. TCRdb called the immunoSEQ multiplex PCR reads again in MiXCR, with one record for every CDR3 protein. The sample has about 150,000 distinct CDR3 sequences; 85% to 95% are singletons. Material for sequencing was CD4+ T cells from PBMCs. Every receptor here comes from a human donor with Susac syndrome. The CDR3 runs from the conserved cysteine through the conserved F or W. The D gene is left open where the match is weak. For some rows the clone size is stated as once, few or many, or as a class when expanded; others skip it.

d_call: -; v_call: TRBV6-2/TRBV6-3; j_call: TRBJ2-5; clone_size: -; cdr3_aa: CASGDRWTQYF; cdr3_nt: TGTGCCAGCGGGGATCGGTGGACCCAGTACTTC
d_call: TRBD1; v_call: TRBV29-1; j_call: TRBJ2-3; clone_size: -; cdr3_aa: CSAGQGVMDTQYF; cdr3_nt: TGCAGCGCCGGACAGGGGGTAATGGATACGCAGTATTTT
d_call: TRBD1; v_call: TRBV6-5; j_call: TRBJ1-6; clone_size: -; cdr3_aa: CASSYSHRGNWSPLHF; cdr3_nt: TGTGCCAGCAGTTACTCCCACAGGGGGAATTGGTCACCCCTCCACTTT
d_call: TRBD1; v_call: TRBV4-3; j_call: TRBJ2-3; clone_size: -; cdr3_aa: CASSQGGGRYYGPDTQYF; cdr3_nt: TGCGCCAGCAGCCAAGGAGGGGGCCGCTACTACGGGCCAGATACGCAGTATTTT
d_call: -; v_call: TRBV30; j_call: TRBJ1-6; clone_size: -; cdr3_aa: CAPMTPRDLYNSPLHF; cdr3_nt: TGTGCCCCGATGACTCCCAGGGACCTCTATAATTCACCCCTCCACTTT
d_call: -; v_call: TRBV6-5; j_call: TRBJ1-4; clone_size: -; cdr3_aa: CASSQGRVNEKLFF; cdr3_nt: TGTGCCAGCAGTCAGGGGCGGGTAAATGAAAAACTGTTTTTT
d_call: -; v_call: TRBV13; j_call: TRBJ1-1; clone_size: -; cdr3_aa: CASSFRQGIGNTEAFF; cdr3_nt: TGTGCCAGCAGCTTCCGGCAGGGAATAGGGAACACTGAAGCTTTCTTT
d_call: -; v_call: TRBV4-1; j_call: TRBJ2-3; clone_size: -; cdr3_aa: CASSQRDSTSTDTQYF; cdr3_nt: TGCGCCAGCAGCCAGCGGGACAGCACTAGCACAGATACGCAGTATTTT
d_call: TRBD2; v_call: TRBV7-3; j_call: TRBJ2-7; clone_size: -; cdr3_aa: CASSLSPGGPYEQYF; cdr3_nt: TGTGCCAGCAGCTTAAGTCCGGGGGGGCCGTACGAGCAGTACTTC
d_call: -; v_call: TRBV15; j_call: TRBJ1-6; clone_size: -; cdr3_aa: CATSPDGQDSPLHF; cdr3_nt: TGTGCCACCAGTCCCGACGGTCAGGATTCACCCCTCCACTTT
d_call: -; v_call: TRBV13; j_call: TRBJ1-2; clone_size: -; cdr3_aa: CASSSRDIHGYTF; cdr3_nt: TGTGCCAGCAGCTCGAGGGACATCCATGGCTACACCTTC
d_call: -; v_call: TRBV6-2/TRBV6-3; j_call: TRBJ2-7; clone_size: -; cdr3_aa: CASSYGAVSYEQYF; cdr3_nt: TGTGCCAGCAGTTACGGTGCGGTCTCCTACGAGCAGTACTTC
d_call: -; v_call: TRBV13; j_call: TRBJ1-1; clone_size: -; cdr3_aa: CASSVNTEAFF; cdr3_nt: TGTGCCAGCTCAGTGAACACTGAAGCTTTCTTT
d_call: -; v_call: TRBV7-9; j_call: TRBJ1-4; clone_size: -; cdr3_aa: CASSPTGGFATNEKLFF; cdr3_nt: TGTGCCAGCAGCCCGACGGGGGGCTTTGCAACTAATGAAAAACTGTTTTTT
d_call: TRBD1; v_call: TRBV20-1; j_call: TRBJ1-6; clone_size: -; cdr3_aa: CSANHPGQGSPLHF; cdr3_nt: TGCAGTGCGAACCATCCGGGACAGGGTTCACCCCTCCACTTT
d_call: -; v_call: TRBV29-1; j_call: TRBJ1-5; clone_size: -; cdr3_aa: CSVEGGVGQPQHF; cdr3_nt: TGCAGCGTTGAAGGGGGAGTGGGACAGCCCCAGCATTTT
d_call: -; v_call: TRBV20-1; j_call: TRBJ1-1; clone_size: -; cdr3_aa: CSALDKNTEAFF; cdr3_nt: TGCAGTGCCTTGGACAAGAACACTGAAGCTTTCTTT
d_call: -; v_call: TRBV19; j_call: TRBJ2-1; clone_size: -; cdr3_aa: CASSMATVGDNEQFF; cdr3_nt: TGTGCCAGTAGTATGGCGACGGTCGGGGACAATGAGCAGTTCTTC
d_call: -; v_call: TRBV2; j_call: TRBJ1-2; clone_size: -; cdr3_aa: CASHATNYGYTF; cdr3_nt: TGTGCCAGCCACGCCACTAACTATGGCTACACCTTC
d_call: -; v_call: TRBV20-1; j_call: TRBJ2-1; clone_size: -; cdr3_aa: CSARELVGSYNEQFF; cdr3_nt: TGCAGTGCTAGAGAACTAGTCGGGTCCTACAATGAGCAGTTCTTC
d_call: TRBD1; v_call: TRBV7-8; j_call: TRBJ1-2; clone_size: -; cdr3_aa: CASSKWDRAEFNYGYTF; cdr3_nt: TGTGCCAGCAGCAAATGGGACAGGGCAGAGTTTAACTATGGCTACACCTTC
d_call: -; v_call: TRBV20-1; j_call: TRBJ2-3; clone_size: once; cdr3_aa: CSGQSGTDTQYF; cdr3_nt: TGCAGTGGACAATCCGGCACAGATACGCAGTATTTT
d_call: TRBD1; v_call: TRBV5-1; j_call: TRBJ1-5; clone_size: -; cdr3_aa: CASSWSGTGNQPQHF; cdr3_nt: TGCGCCAGCAGCTGGTCCGGGACAGGTAATCAGCCCCAGCATTTT
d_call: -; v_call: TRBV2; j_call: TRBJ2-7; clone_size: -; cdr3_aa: CATTGESSYEQYF; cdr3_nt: TGTGCCACCACGGGGGAGAGCTCCTACGAGCAGTACTTC
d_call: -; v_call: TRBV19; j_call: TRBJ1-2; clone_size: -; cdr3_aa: CASRYDRTNGYTF; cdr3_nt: TGTGCCAGTAGGTACGACAGGACAAACGGCTACACCTTC
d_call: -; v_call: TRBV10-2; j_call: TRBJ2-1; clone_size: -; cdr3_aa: CASSEGGRGPYNEQFF; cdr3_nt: TGCGCCAGCAGTGAGGGGGGGCGGGGACCCTACAATGAGCAGTTCTTC